The clone carrying this TCR beta chain appeared a few times. Preparation methods for the bulk TCR libraries were those previously described, with listed TCR primers. One entry per CDR3 protein, called by TCRdb with MiXCR from the PCR reads. This sample has 490,000 or so distinct CDR3 sequences, with around 21% found just once. The germline V gene has CDR1 LNHDA and CDR2 SQIVND (reference sequence). Between the trimmed V and J ends, which lost 5 bases and 3 bases, there was a span of 14 bases. The CDR3 loop spans 14 amino acids. This entry comes from a study of molecular identifiers for immune sequencing clone quantification.

The gene calls are TRBV19 and TRBJ2-7; D perhaps matches TRBD1 (5 bases). Sequenced input: naive CD8+ T cells from blood, with Jurkat cell RNA spiked in. Specified subset: FACS-sorted CD8+CD4-CCR7+CD45RA+ naive T cells. The sequence derives from a human donor in good health. Some libraries in this study had Jurkat cell RNA spiked in. CDR3 amino acids: CASSPMDTGYEQYF. CDR3 DNA: TGTGCCAGTAGTCCGATGGACACAGGCTACGAGCAGTACTTC.